The clone carrying this TCR beta chain came up a few times. As yet, its antigen is unknown. TRB rearrangements were amplified by multiplex PCR with BIOMED2 TRB-A/B primers. Each CDR3 protein gets one entry after TCRdb re-called the multiplex PCR reads with MiXCR. Among about 8,200 distinct CDR3 sequences listed, 40% were seen once. Germline V CDR1 and CDR2: KGHSH, LQKENI. The CDR3 length is 13 residues. V was cut by 2 bases and J by 5 bases, with 7 bases left in between. From blood, roughly 250-500 ng of genomic DNA served as TRB template. These data are taken from a study of T and B cells in COVID-19 patients. Overall study context: COVID-19 patients gave peripheral blood either during active infection or after recovery. Of about 19 active-infection patients, more than nine were critically ill with mechanical ventilation or extracorporeal membrane oxygenation.

Study-level points and caveats: Early severe-case samples and blood from mildly ill patients during symptoms were in short supply. Patients with COVID-19 reportedly showed strongly skewed T cell receptor beta variable and joining gene usage.

The clonotype originates from a human donor who had recovered from COVID-19. The sample consisted of blood. The V gene is TRBV18, the J gene TRBJ2-1; D is undetermined. The CDR3 bases are TGTGCCAGCTCACCAAGGCAGAACAATGAGCAGTTCTTC. This codes for CASSPRQNNEQFF.